This T cell receptor beta chain was identified in a study of T cell responses to AZD1222 COVID-19 vaccine. Libraries were prepared by immunoSEQ multiplex PCR; TCRdb keeps only in-frame clonotypes and omits some of them. This sample yields around 110,000 clones, of which 87% are seen a single time; 4.8% belongs to the top ten. This clone was seen just once. As yet, its antigen is unknown. CDR1 SGHAT and CDR2 FQNNGV come from the germline V gene. The CDR3 has 13 residues. Germline trimming cut 5 bases from V and 5 bases from J; bases unmatched to any gene: 4. Whole-study findings and limits: Repertoires were obtained solely post-peak T cell response. Spike-specific TCR depth and breadth grew after two AZD1222 doses.

The clonotype comes from an adult who received the AZD1222 COVID-19 vaccine. Sequencing was performed on peripheral blood, taken 28 days after the second AZD1222 dose. This chain connects TRBV11-2 to TRBJ2-7, with TRBD1 identical over 9 bases. CDR3 nucleotides: TGTGCCAGCAGCGGGACAGGGCCCGACGAGCAGTACTTC. Protein sequence: CASSGTGPDEQYF.